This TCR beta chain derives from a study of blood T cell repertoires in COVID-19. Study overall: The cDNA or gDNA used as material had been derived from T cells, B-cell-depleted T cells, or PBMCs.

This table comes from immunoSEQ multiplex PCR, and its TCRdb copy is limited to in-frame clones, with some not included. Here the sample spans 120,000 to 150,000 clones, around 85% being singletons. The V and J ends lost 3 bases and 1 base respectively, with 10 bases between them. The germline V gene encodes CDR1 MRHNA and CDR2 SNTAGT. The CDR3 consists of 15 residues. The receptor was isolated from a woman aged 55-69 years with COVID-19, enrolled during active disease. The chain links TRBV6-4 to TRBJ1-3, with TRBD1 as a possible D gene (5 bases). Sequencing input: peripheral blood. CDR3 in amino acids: CASSETADSGNTIYF. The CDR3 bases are TGTGCCAGCAGTGAGACAGCCGATTCTGGAAACACCATATATTTT.